The present entry profiles one T cell receptor (beta chain) with its context. The antigen is unknown. This entry belongs to a study of T cell responses to AZD1222 COVID-19 vaccine. Trimming pared 6 bases from V and 5 bases from J, leaving 14 bases between. Germline V gene data show CDR1 as MDHEN and CDR2 as SYDVKM. The CDR3 is 13 amino acids. Sequencing was performed with immunoSEQ multiplex PCR; in TCRdb, only in-frame clones are kept and a portion is missing. The sample has 85,000 to 120,000 clones, approximately 87% seen once. Findings of the study overall: Regions 160-218 and 743-854 dominated among vaccine-associated CD4 TCRs spanning spike. Spike-specific TCR breadth and depth both grew after two AZD1222 doses. Donors were mostly white British, more females; clonal diversity possibly underestimated. Sampling that yielded the repertoires occurred only after the peak T cell response.

The sequencing here drew on peripheral blood, taken on day 0 of AZD1222 vaccination. The TCR originated in an adult in good health. This chain joins TRBV28 and TRBJ2-7, with D unclear. CDR3 nucleotide sequence: TGTGCCAGCAGCCTCCCCACTTGGAACGAGCAGTACTTC. Protein sequence: CASSLPTWNEQYF.